This TCR beta chain was sequenced for a study of blood T cell repertoires in COVID-19 (dated by TCRdb to 2019 to 2021). Notes on the research overall: Samples covering the acute and convalescent phases of COVID-19 were provided by collaborators in the United States, Italy and Spain. The prospective study material was composed of cDNA or gDNA derived from T cells, B-cell-depleted T cells, or PBMCs. The dataset comprised deeply sampled blood TCRbeta repertoires from subjects exposed to, actively infected with, or recovered from COVID-19. The repertoires were made available in a free public database intended to serve as a resource for research on the immune response to SARS-CoV-2. Samples were obtained from the ongoing ImmuneRACE study (first 160 participants) and from 1,254 subjects provided by 6 global collaborators. A de-identified subject ID, COVID-19 status, age in years and sex were almost always included in the sample metadata. HLA class I and class II types, where available, came from metadata supplied by the sample provider rather than from assay-based typing. The full study reports these points: How much clinical and demographic metadata was included differed by source and by participant, and the metadata was provided uncurated.

From the germline V gene (reference sequence), CDR1 is MNHNY and CDR2 is SVGAGI. The CDR3 sequence holds 15 residues, the cysteine and phenylalanine included. Only the CDR3 DNA stays, 45 bases, in frame from base 1. Trimming leaves V shorter by 6 bases and J shorter by 5 bases, with the junction holding 9 bases beyond the gene matches. Whole blood was collected in K2EDTA tubes by collaborating institutions according to the institutions' own protocols. Collaborator samples were shipped for TCRbeta analysis as frozen whole blood, isolated PBMCs, or DNA extracted from either sample type. The sample holds a few counts of this clone. Its antigen is currently not known. No clone much larger than this one lies a single base away; base qualities are absent. TCRbeta CDR3 regions were amplified from genomic DNA using the immunoSEQ Assay, a bias-controlled multiplex PCR. Per the original workflow: Nucleated cell counts per sample were estimated from amplification of reference gene primers within the assay. Sequence reads were collapsed and filtered to measure the absolute abundance of every unique TCRbeta CDR3 rearrangement. For each sample, productive Simpson clonality was calculated as the square root of Simpson's diversity index over productive rearrangements. Held by TCRdb, this immuneACCESS table contains in-frame sequences only and omits some clones. Under half of the omission traces to an unresolved V gene where checked; the cause of the rest is unknown. V, J and clone size are taken as reported in that table, and D and trimming were inferred from the DNA itself. The sample table contains roughly 180,000 clones; only one count was recorded for more than 80% of them. The ten largest clones capture approximately 8% of the sample.

The sequenced sample consisted of peripheral blood. The origin of this receptor is a woman aged 60 to 75 with acute or convalescent COVID-19. This chain is built from TRBV6-6 and TRBJ2-3; 9 bases in the junction line up with TRBD1. The nucleotides read TGTGCCAGCAGAAACACAGGGGGCGCGGGAGATACGCAGTATTTT. This encodes CASRNTGGAGDTQYF.